This T cell receptor (beta chain) stems from a study of CXCR3-negative and CXCR3-positive naive CD8 T cells. Points from the study as a whole: Most assays were run on fresh PBMCs (CXCR3 expression partially decreased after cryopreservation). The study found more hydrophobic TRB CDR3s in CXCR3-positive naive cells than in CXCR3-negative naive cells. Naive subsets had comparable surface CD5, so TRB CDR3 properties gauged TCR strength. TRBV-TRBJ usage was similar across naive CXCR3 subsets but distinct in memory cells.

The CD45RO-CCR7+CD27+CD95- phenotype denoted naive CD8+ T cells. The study made its TRB cDNA libraries by 5' RACE, adding UMI labels. TCRdb reanalyzed the 5' RACE reads and collapses them to one entry per CDR3 protein, without DNA. This sample lists roughly 140,000 distinct CDR3 sequences; its ten largest clones have 0.25% to 0.3%. Details on this clonotype: Its cognate antigen is unknown.

The sequenced sample was naive CXCR3+ CD8+ T cells from blood. Indicated subset: CD45RO-CCR7+CD27+CD95- naive CD8+ T cells expressing CXCR3 (TNR3+). This receptor was obtained from a human donor in good health. Some clones in this sample may be carry-over from other donors' samples.

This CDR3 is CASTQGGGRGYTF. The chain uses TRBV28 and TRBJ1-2; the TCRdb call, TRBD1, lacks DNA for checking. The CDR3 is made up of 13 amino acids. From germline, CDR1 is MDHEN and CDR2 SYDVKM.